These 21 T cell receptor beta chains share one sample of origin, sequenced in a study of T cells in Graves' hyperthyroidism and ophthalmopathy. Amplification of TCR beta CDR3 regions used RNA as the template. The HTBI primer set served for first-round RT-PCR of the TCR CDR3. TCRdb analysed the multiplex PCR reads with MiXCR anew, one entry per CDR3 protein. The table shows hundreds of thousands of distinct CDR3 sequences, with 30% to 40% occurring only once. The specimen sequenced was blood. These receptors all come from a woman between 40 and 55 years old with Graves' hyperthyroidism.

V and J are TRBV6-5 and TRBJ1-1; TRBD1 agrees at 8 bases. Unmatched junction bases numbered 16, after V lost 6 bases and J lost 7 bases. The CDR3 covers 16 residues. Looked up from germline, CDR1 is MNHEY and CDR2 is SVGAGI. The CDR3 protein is CASSRYRGSSVGEAFF. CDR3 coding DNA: TGTGCCAGCAGCCGATACAGGGGGTCGTCAGTAGGTGAAGCTTTCTTT.

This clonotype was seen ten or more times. The CDR3 is CSRPGSYGYTF. CDR3 nucleotides: TGCAGTCGACCCGGTTCGTATGGCTACACCTTC. The rearrangement uses TRBV20-1 and TRBJ1-2, with no clear D. The CDR3 loop spans 11 amino acids. CDR1 and CDR2 (germline): DFQATT, SNEGSKA (reference sequence). V was pared by 8 bases and J by 5 bases, with 12 bases between.

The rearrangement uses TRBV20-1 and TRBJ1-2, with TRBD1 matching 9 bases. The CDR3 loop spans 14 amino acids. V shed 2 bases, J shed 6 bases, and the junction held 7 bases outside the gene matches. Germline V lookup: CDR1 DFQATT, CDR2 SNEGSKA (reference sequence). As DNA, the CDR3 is TGCAGTGCTAGAAGACCCACAGGGGGCAATGGCTACACCTTC. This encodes CSARRPTGGNGYTF.

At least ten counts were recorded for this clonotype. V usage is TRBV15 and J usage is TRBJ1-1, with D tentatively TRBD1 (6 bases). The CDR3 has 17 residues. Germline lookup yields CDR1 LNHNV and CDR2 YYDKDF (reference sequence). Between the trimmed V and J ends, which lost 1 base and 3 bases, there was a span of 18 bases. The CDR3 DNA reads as TGTGCCACCAGCAGAGGGTCGGCAGGGGAACGGTACACTGAAGCTTTCTTT. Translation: CATSRGSAGERYTEAFF.

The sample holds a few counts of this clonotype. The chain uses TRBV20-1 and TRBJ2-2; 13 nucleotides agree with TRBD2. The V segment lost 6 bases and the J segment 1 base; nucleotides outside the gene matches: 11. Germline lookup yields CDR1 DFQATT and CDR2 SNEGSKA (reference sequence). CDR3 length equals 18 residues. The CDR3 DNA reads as TGCAGTGCCCACCCGCGGGGACTAGCGGGGATGAACACCGGGGAGCTGTTTTTT. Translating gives CSAHPRGLAGMNTGELFF.

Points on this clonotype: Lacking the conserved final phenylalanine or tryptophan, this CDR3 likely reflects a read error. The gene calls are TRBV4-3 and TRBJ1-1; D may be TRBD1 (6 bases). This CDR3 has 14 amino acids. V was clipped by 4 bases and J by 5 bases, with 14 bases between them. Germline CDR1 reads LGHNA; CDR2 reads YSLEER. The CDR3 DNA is TGCGCCAGCAGCCGTACGACAGGAGAGACTGAAGCTTTCTGT. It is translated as CASSRTTGETEAFC.

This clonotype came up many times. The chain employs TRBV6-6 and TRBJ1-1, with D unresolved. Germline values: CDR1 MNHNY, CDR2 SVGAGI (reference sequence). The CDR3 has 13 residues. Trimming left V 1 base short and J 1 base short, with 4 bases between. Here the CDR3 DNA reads TGTGCCAGCAGTTACTGGGGGAACACTGAAGCTTTCTTT. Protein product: CASSYWGNTEAFF.

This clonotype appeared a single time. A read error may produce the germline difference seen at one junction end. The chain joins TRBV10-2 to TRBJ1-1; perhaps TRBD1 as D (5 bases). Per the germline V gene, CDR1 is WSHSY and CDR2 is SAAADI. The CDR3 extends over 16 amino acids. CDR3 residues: CASRLQAPGGNTEAFF. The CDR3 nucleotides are TGTGCCAGCAGGCTACAGGCGCCCGGGGGGAACACTGAAGCTTTCTTT.

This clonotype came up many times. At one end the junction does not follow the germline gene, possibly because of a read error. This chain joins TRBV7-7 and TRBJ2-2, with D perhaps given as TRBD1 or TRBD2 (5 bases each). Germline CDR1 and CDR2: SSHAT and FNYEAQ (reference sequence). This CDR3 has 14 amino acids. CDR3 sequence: CASSSGTDTGELFF. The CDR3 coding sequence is TGTGCTAGCAGTTCCGGGACCGACACCGGGGAGCTGTTTTTT. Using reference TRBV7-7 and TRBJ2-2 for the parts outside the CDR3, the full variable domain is GAGVSQSPRYKVTKRGQDVTLRCDPISSHATLYWYQQALGQGPEFLTYFNYEAQPDKSGLPSDRFSAERPEGSISTLTIQRTEQRDSAMYRCASSSGTDTGELFFGEGSRLTVL.

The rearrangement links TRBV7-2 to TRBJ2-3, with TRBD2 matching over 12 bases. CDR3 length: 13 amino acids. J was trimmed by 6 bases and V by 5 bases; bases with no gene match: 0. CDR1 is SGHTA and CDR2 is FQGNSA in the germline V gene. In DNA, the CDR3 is TGTGCCAGCAGCGGACTAGCGGGGGATACGCAGTATTTT. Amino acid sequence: CASSGLAGDTQYF.

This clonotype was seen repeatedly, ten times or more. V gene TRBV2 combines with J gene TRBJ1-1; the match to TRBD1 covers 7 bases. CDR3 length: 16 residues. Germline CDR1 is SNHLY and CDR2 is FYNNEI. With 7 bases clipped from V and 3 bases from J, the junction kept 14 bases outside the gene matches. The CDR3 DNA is TGTGCCAGCAATGGACAGGACGGGAGGTGGGACACTGAAGCTTTCTTT. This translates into CASNGQDGRWDTEAFF.

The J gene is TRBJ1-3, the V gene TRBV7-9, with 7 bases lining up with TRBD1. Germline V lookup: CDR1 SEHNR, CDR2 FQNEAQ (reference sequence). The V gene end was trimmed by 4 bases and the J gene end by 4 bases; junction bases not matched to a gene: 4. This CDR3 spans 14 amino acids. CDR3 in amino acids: CASSYPGQGNTIYF. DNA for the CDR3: TGTGCCAGCAGCTACCCGGGACAGGGAAACACCATATATTTT.

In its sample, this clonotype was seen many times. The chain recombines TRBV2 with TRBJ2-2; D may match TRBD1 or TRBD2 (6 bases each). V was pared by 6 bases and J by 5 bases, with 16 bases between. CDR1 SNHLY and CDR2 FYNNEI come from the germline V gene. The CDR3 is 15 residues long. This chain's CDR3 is CASSGGLRLTGELFF. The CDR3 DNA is TGTGCCAGCAGCGGGGGCTTACGACTTACCGGGGAGCTGTTTTTT.

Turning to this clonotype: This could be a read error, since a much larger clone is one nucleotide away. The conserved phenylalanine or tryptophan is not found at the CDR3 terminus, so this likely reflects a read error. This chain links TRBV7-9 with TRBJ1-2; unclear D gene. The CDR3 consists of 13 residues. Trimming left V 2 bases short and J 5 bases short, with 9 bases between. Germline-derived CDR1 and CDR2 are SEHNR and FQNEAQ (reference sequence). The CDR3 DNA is TGTGCCAGCAGCTTATCCACAGAGTATGGCTACACCATC. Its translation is CASSLSTEYGYTI.

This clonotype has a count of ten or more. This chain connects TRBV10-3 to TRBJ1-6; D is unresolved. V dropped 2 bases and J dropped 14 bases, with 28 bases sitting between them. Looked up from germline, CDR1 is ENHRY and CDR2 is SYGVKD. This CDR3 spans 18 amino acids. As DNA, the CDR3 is TGTGCCATCAGTGAGAGGTGGGCCGCTCCCCTCGGCTGTGCCGCCCTCCACTTT. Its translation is CAISERWAAPLGCAALHF.

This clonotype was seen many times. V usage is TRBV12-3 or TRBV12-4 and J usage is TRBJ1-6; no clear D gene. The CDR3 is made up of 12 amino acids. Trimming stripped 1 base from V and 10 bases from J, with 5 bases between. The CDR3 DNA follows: TGTGCCAGCAGTTTAGTCGAGTCACCCCTCCACTTT. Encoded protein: CASSLVESPLHF.

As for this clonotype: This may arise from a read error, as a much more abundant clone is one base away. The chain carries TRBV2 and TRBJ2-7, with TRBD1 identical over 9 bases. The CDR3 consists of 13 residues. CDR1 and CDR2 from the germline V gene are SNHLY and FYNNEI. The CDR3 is CASSEIFRTGVRV. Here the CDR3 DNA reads TGTGCCAGCAGTGAAATTTTTAGGACAGGGGTCCGCGTC.

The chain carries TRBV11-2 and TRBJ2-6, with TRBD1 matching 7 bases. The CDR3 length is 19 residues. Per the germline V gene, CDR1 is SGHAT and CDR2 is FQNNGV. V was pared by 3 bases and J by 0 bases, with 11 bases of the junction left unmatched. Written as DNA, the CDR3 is TGTGCCAGCAGCTTGATGGGGACAGCACTACCCTCTGGGGCCAACGTCCTGACTTTC. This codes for CASSLMGTALPSGANVLTF.

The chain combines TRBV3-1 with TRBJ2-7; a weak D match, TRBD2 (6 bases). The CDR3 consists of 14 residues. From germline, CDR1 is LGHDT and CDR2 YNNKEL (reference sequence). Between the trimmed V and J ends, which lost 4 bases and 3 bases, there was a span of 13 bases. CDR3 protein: CASSPGPGLYEQYF. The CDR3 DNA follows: TGTGCCAGCAGCCCGGGACCGGGACTCTACGAGCAGTACTTC.

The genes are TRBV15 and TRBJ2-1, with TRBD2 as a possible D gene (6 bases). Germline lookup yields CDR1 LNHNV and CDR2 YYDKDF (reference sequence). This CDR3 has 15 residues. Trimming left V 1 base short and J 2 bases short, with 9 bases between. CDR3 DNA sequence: TGTGCCACCAGCAGAGCACGGGGGACCTACAATGAGCAGTTCTTC. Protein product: CATSRARGTYNEQFF.

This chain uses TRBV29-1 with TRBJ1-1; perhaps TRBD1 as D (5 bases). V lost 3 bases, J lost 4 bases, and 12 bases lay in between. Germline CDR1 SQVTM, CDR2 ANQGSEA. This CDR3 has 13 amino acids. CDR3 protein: CSVDRARATEAFF. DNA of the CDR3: TGCAGCGTTGACAGGGCCAGGGCCACTGAAGCTTTCTTT. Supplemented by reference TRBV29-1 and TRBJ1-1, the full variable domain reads SAVISQKPSRDICQRGTSLTIQCQVDSQVTMMFWYRQQPGQSLTLIATANQGSEATYESGFVIDKFPISRPNLTFSTLTVSNMSPEDSSIYLCSVDRARATEAFFGQGTRLTVV.